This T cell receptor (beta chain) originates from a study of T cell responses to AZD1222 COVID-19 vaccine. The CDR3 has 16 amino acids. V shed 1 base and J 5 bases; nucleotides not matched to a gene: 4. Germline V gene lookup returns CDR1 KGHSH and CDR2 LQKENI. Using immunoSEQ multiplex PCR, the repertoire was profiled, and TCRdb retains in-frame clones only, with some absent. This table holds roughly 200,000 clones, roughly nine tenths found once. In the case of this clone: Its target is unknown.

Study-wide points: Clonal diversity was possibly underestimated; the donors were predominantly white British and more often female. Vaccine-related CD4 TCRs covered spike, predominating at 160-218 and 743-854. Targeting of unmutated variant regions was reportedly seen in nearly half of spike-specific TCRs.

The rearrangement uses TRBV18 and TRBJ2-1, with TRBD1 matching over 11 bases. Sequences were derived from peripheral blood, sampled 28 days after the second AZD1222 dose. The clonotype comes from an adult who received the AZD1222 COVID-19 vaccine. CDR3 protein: CASSPRTGGQDNEQFF. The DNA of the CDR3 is TGTGCCAGCTCACCACGGACAGGGGGCCAGGACAATGAGCAGTTCTTC.